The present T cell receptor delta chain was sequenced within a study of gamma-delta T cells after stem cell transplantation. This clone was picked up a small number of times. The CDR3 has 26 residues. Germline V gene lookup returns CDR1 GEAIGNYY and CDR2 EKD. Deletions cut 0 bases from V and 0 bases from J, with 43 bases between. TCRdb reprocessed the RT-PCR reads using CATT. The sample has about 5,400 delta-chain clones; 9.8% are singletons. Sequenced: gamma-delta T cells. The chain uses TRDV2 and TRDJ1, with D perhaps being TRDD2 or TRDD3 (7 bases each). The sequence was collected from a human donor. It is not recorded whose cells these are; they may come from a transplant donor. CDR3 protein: CACDTVPTGPIKLGNTLTLYTDKLIF. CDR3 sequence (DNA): TGTGCCTGTGACACCGTTCCTACGGGGCCTATAAAACTGGGGAATACCTTGACTTTGTACACCGATAAACTCATCTTT.